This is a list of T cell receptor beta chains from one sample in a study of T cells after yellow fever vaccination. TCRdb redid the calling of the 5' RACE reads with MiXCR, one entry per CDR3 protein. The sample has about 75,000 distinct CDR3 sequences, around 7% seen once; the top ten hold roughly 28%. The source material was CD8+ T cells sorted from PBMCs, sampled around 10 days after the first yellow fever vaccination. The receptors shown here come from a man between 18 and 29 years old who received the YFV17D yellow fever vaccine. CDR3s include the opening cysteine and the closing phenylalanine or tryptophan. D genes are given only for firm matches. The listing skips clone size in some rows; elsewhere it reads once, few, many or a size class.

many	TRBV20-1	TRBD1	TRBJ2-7	CSATDRDRLYEQYF	TGCAGTGCTACAGACCGGGACAGGCTCTACGAGCAGTACTTC
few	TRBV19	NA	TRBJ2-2	CASTGGGELFF	TGTGCCAGTACTGGTGGCGGGGAGCTGTTTTTT
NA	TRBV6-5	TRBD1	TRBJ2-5	CASSYSTGGLETQYF	TGTGCCAGCAGTTACTCCACAGGGGGTTTGGAGACCCAGTACTTC
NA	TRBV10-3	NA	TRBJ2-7	CAISVPDGPYQTSYEQYF	TGTGCCATCAGTGTTCCCGATGGCCCCTATCAAACCTCCTACGAGCAGTACTTC
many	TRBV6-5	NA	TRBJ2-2	CASSRPLSGELFF	TGTGCCAGCAGCCGCCCGCTTTCGGGGGAGCTGTTTTTT
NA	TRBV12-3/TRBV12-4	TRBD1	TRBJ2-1	CASTEVGGTGEWVWFNEQFF	TGTGCCAGCACCGAGGTCGGAGGGACAGGGGAGTGGGTGTGGTTCAATGAGCAGTTCTTC
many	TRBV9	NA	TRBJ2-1	CASSRGTRQTNNEQFF	TGTGCCAGCAGCCGCGGGACCCGACAGACAAACAATGAGCAGTTCTTC
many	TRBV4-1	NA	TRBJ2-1	CASSQVGGGEQFF	TGCGCCAGCAGCCAAGTAGGGGGGGGTGAGCAGTTCTTC
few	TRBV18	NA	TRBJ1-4	CASSPPGPPGEKLFF	TGTGCCAGCTCACCACCGGGGCCCCCGGGGGAAAAACTGTTTTTT
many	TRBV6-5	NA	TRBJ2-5	CASSYPTETQYF	TGTGCCAGCAGTTACCCAACGGAGACCCAGTACTTC
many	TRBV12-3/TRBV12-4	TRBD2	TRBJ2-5	CASSSPSGGNLQETQYF	TGTGCCAGCAGTTCCCCTTCGGGAGGGAATCTTCAAGAGACCCAGTACTTC
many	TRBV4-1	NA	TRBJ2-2	CASSQGRTTGELFF	TGCGCCAGCAGCCAAGGGCGGACTACCGGGGAGCTGTTTTTT
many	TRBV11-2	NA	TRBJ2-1	CASSLGQRTYNEQFF	TGTGCCAGCAGCTTAGGGCAGAGGACCTACAATGAGCAGTTCTTC
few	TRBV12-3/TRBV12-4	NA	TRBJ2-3	CASSLGQNTDTQYF	TGTGCCAGCAGCTTGGGGCAGAACACAGATACGCAGTATTTT
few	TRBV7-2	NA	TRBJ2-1	CASSLVPGDNEQFF	TGTGCCAGCAGCTTAGTTCCAGGGGACAATGAGCAGTTCTTC
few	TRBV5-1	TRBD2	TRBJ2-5	CASRLAGGQETQYF	TGCGCCAGCCGACTAGCGGGGGGGCAAGAGACCCAGTACTTC
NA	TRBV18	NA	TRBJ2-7	CASSPGPGLEQYF	TGTGCCAGCTCACCAGGGCCAGGGCTCGAGCAGTACTTC
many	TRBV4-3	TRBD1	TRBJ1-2	CASSQDQGGQGAYGYTF	TGCGCCAGCAGCCAAGATCAAGGCGGACAGGGGGCCTATGGCTACACCTTC
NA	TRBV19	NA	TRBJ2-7	CASSIRGRAPYEQYF	TGTGCCAGTAGTATACGGGGCAGGGCCCCCTACGAGCAGTACTTC
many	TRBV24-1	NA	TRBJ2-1	CATRDHYNEQFF	TGTGCCACCAGGGACCATTACAATGAGCAGTTCTTC
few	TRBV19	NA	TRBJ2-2	CASSRGRALNTGELFF	TGTGCCAGTAGTCGGGGGCGGGCACTGAACACCGGGGAGCTGTTTTTT
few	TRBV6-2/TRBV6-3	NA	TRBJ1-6	CASSYGTPASPLHF	TGTGCCAGCAGTTACGGGACACCGGCCTCACCCCTCCACTTT
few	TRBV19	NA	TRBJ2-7	CASSILIGVARNEQYF	TGTGCCAGTAGTATCCTCATCGGGGTAGCGCGTAACGAGCAGTACTTC
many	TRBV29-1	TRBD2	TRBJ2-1	CSVDGIAGLAGNEQFF	TGCAGCGTTGATGGGATCGCGGGACTAGCGGGCAATGAGCAGTTCTTC
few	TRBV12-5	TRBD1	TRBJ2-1	CASGLGRTGGSYNEQFF	TGTGCTAGTGGTTTGGGTCGGACAGGGGGCTCCTACAATGAGCAGTTCTTC
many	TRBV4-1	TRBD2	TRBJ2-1	CASSQPAGGLLDEQFF	TGCGCCAGCAGCCAACCAGCGGGGGGGCTCTTGGATGAGCAGTTCTTC
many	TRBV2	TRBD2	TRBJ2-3	CASSANSGGGTDTQYF	TGTGCCAGCAGTGCCAATAGCGGGGGCGGCACAGATACGCAGTATTTT
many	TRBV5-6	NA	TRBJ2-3	CASSLHSMSGLMGDTQYF	TGTGCCAGCAGCTTACACTCAATGAGCGGACTGATGGGAGATACGCAGTATTTT
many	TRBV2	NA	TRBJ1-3	CASSRDSYAGNTIYF	TGTGCCAGCAGTCGAGACAGTTATGCAGGAAACACCATATATTTT
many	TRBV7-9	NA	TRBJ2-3	CASSRSTPPTITDTQYF	TGTGCCAGCAGCCGATCGACACCACCCACTATCACAGATACGCAGTATTTT
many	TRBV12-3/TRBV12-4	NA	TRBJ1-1	CASSFIGAIEAFF	TGTGCCAGCAGTTTCATTGGCGCCATTGAAGCTTTCTTT
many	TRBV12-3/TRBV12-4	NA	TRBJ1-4	CASSFSTGDMYRLFF	TGTGCCAGCAGTTTTAGTACAGGAGATATGTATCGGCTGTTTTTT
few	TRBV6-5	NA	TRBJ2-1	CASSYSWDNEQFF	TGTGCCAGCAGTTACTCGTGGGACAATGAGCAGTTCTTC
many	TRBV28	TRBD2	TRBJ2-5	CASSLGTSGTYQETQYF	TGTGCCAGCAGTTTAGGGACTAGCGGGACGTACCAAGAGACCCAGTACTTC
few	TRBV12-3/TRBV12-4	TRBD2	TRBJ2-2	CASSFHGGAINTGELFF	TGTGCCAGCAGTTTTCACGGGGGGGCGATAAACACCGGGGAGCTGTTTTTT
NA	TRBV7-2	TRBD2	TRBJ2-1	CASSLGVAGGLHNEQFF	TGTGCCAGCAGCTTAGGGGTAGCGGGGGGGCTCCACAATGAGCAGTTCTTC
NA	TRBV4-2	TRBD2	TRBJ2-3	CASSQGGLDPFVDTQYF	TGTGCCAGCAGCCAAGGCGGACTAGACCCGTTCGTAGATACGCAGTATTTT
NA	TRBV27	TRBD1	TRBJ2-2	CASSFTSGQPTGELFF	TGTGCCAGCAGCTTCACATCGGGACAGCCAACCGGGGAGCTGTTTTTT
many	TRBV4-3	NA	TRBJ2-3	CASSQESGATDTQYF	TGCGCCAGCAGCCAAGAAAGTGGAGCCACAGATACGCAGTATTTT
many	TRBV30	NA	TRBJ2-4	CAWTPGVGDIQYF	TGTGCCTGGACCCCAGGGGTTGGGGACATTCAGTACTTC
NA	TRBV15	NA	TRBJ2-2	CATSSPGEHGELFF	TGTGCCACCAGCTCCCCGGGGGAGCACGGGGAGCTGTTTTTT
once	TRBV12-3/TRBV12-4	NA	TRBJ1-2	CASSFCTGYTF	TGTGCCAGCAGTTTTTGTACTGGCTACACCTTC
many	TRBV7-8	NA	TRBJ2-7	CASSKRDFAYEQYF	TGTGCCAGCAGCAAACGGGATTTTGCCTACGAGCAGTACTTC
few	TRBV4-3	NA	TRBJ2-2	CASSQDRILGFDDTGELFF	TGCGCCAGCAGCCAAGATAGAATCCTGGGGTTCGACGACACCGGGGAGCTGTTTTTT
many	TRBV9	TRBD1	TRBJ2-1	CASSVGGGSTGVSSDEQFF	TGTGCCAGCAGCGTAGGGGGCGGATCGACAGGGGTGAGTAGCGATGAGCAGTTCTTC
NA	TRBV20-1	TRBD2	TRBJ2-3	CSAPGLAAVSTDTQYF	TGCAGTGCCCCGGGACTAGCGGCGGTTAGCACAGATACGCAGTATTTT
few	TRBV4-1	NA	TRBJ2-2	CASSQVWTQPPGELFF	TGCGCCAGCAGCCAAGTATGGACCCAACCCCCCGGGGAGCTGTTTTTT
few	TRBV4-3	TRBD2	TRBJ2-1	CASSRRLADLYNEQFF	TGCGCCAGCAGCCGCCGACTAGCGGACCTTTACAATGAGCAGTTCTTC
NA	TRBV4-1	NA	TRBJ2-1	CASREEVGGFNNEQFF	TGCGCCAGCAGGGAGGAGGTCGGGGGCTTCAACAATGAGCAGTTCTTC
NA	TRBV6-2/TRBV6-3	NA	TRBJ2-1	CASSYSSHTYNEQFF	TGTGCCAGCAGTTACTCGAGCCATACCTACAATGAGCAGTTCTTC
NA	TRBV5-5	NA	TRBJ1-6	CASSLSGDNSPLHF	TGTGCCAGCAGCCTGAGTGGGGATAATTCACCCCTCCACTTT
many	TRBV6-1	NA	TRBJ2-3	CASSQMGGPDTQYF	TGTGCCAGCAGCCAGATGGGGGGCCCAGATACGCAGTATTTT